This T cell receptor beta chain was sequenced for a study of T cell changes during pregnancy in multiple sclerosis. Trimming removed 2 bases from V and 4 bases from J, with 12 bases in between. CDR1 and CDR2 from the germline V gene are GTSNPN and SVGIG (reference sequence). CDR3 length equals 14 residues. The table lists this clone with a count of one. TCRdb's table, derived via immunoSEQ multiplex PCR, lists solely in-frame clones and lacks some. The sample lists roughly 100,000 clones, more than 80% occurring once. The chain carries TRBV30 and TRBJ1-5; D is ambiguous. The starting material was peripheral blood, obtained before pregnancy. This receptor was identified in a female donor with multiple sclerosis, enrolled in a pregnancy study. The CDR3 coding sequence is TGTGCCTGGAGTCCTGGGCGTGGGAATCAGCCCCAGCATTTT. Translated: CAWSPGRGNQPQHF.